This TCR beta chain derives from a study of identical twins. The CDR3 runs to 13 residues. Germline CDR1 reads SEHNR; CDR2 reads FQNEAQ (reference sequence). V was pared by 5 bases and J by 3 bases, with 11 bases between. TCRdb ran MiXCR on the 5' RACE reads and lists one entry per CDR3 protein. Here the sample spans about 1.7 million distinct CDR3 sequences, more than 30% being singletons. V is TRBV7-9 and J is TRBJ2-7; D gene ambiguous. The sample consisted of cord blood. This clonotype originated in a newborn girl in good health. The CDR3 loop is CASSRKVDYEQYF. The CDR3 DNA is TGTGCCAGCAGCCGTAAGGTGGACTACGAGCAGTACTTC.